One sample yielded the 28 T cell receptor beta chains listed below, sequenced in a study of T cells in Graves' hyperthyroidism and ophthalmopathy. Regions amplified from RNA transcripts were the TCR beta CDR3 regions. A first-round RT-PCR of the TCR CDR3 used the HTBI primer set. TCRdb ran MiXCR on the multiplex PCR reads and lists one entry per CDR3 protein. The repertoire holds some 770,000 distinct CDR3 sequences, with about a sixth as singletons. The source material was blood. The origin of the receptors is a man aged 18 to 29 with Graves' hyperthyroidism.

This clonotype was picked up one time. The rearrangement links TRBV20-1 to TRBJ1-5; D is undetermined. The CDR3 runs to 14 residues. In germline, CDR1 is DFQATT, CDR2 SNEGSKA (reference sequence). With 5 bases removed from V and 3 bases from J, the gap between germline ends came to 14 bases. The CDR3 DNA sequence: TGCAGTGCTGACTTAGGCCTCTCCAATCAGCCCCAGCATTTT. The encoded protein is CSADLGLSNQPQHF.

Many counts were recorded for this clonotype. The chain is built from TRBV20-1 and TRBJ2-5, with TRBD2 matching over 8 bases. The J segment lost 1 base and the V segment lost 7 bases, leaving 5 bases of the junction unmatched. The CDR3 spans 13 residues. In germline, CDR1 is DFQATT, CDR2 SNEGSKA (reference sequence). CDR3 DNA sequence: TGCAGTGTAGCGGGACCGGGCCAAGAGACCCAGTACTTC. As protein: CSVAGPGQETQYF.

The V call is TRBV20-1, the J call TRBJ2-5; no clear D gene. Germline lookup yields CDR1 DFQATT and CDR2 SNEGSKA (reference sequence). CDR3 length equals 13 residues. V lost 7 bases and J 4 bases, leaving 16 bases between the germline ends. The CDR3 sequence: CSGREGPGETQYF. As DNA, the CDR3 is TGCAGTGGGAGAGAAGGACCTGGAGAGACCCAGTACTTC.

This clonotype was detected only a few times. This chain links TRBV15 with TRBJ1-5, with D unresolved. Trimming removed 3 bases from V and 5 bases from J, with 11 bases in between. The CDR3 is made up of 14 amino acids. Germline CDR1 LNHNV, CDR2 YYDKDF (reference sequence). This CDR3 reads CATSSPEAYQPQHF. CDR3 in DNA: TGTGCCACCAGCAGCCCGGAAGCGTATCAGCCCCAGCATTTT.

In this sample, this clonotype turned up many times. The chain links TRBV20-1 to TRBJ2-3; TRBD2 aligns across 9 bases. Germline CDR1 is DFQATT and CDR2 is SNEGSKA (reference sequence). This CDR3 region has 15 residues. V lost 1 base and J lost 2; bases outside the gene matches: 4. CDR3 DNA: TGCAGTGCTAGAGGGCGGGAGGGCGTCACAGATACGCAGTATTTT. Protein: CSARGREGVTDTQYF.

The genes are TRBV10-3 and TRBJ1-2, with a possible D match to TRBD1 (6 bases). The germline V and J ends were trimmed by 10 bases and 0 bases, with 15 bases remaining between them. The CDR3 spans 14 residues. Germline values: CDR1 ENHRY, CDR2 SYGVKD. CDR3 in amino acids: CATMMTGANYGYTF. The CDR3 DNA reads TGTGCCACCATGATGACAGGAGCTAACTATGGCTACACCTTC.

CDR3 bases: TGTGCCAGCAGCTTACCGCATATCCCTGAAGCTTTCTTT. It yields the protein CASSLPHIPEAFF. The chain uses TRBV5-4 and TRBJ1-1; no reliable D call. Germline V CDR1 and CDR2: SGHNT, YYREEE (reference sequence). This CDR3 region has 13 residues. V shed 2 bases and J shed 6 bases, with 11 bases lying between them.

This clonotype was counted a few times. The V gene is TRBV30, the J gene TRBJ2-5, with D perhaps matching TRBD1 (5 bases). Trimming cost V 4 bases and J 6 bases, with 18 bases left between them. Germline CDR1 reads GTSNPN; CDR2 reads SVGIG (reference sequence). This CDR3 is built from 14 residues. CDR3 sequence (DNA): TGTGCCTGGACCATGGGTCAGGGAATGAAGACCCAGTACTTC. Protein sequence: CAWTMGQGMKTQYF. Full variable domain (missing parts from reference TRBV30 and TRBJ2-5): SQTIHQWPATLVQPVGSPLSLECTVEGTSNPNLYWYRQAAGRGLQLLFYSVGIGQISSEVPQNLSASRPQDRQFILSSKKLLLSDSGFYLCAWTMGQGMKTQYFGPGTRLLVL.

This clonotype was seen only a few times. The V call is TRBV5-1, the J call TRBJ2-7; D gene unclear. CDR1 SGHRS and CDR2 YFSETQ come from the germline V gene. The CDR3 consists of 12 residues. Trimming shortened V by 5 bases and J by 2 bases, and 8 bases separated the two germline ends. DNA of the CDR3: TGCGCCAGCAGGCAGGAGACCTACGAGCAGTACTTC. It encodes CASRQETYEQYF.

The chain recombines TRBV7-8 with TRBJ2-4, with 9 bases lining up with TRBD1. Germline CDR1 SGHVS, CDR2 FQNEAQ. The CDR3 is 15 amino acids. V lost 1 base, J lost 7 bases, and 5 bases stayed unmatched. CDR3 amino acids: CASSLVLGTGNIQYF. CDR3 sequence (DNA): TGTGCCAGCAGCTTAGTCTTAGGGACAGGGAACATTCAGTACTTC.

This clonotype was seen only a few times. V is TRBV27 and J is TRBJ2-7; 8 bases fit TRBD2. CDR3 length: 15 amino acids. The V and J ends lost 2 bases and 4 bases, in that order; junction bases with no gene match: 7. Germline V CDR1 and CDR2: MNHEY, SMNVEV (reference sequence). The CDR3 protein is CASSLKVAGTYEQYF. CDR3 sequence (DNA): TGTGCCAGCAGTTTAAAAGTAGCGGGAACTTACGAGCAGTACTTC.

This clonotype was recorded at least ten times. The chain joins TRBV6-1 to TRBJ2-5; perhaps TRBD1 as D (5 bases). The CDR3 runs 14 residues. The V gene's germline CDR1 is MNHNS and CDR2 SASEGT. Trimming stripped 7 bases from V and 1 base from J, with 13 bases between. The CDR3 here is CASTLWTPQETQYF. In nucleotides, the CDR3 is TGTGCCAGCACCCTATGGACACCCCAAGAGACCCAGTACTTC.

The chain joins TRBV18 to TRBJ1-6, with D possibly being TRBD1 (6 bases). Germline lookup yields CDR1 KGHSH and CDR2 LQKENI. The CDR3 consists of 14 residues. V gave up 4 bases and J gave up 8 bases, with 12 bases separating them. The CDR3 here is CASSLQGVDSPLHF. In DNA form, the CDR3 reads TGTGCCAGCTCACTACAGGGTGTCGATTCACCCCTCCACTTT. Full variable domain (remainder filled in from reference TRBV18 and TRBJ1-6): NAGVMQNPRHLVRRRGQEARLRCSPMKGHSHVYWYRQLPEEGLKFMVYLQKENIIDESGMPKERFSAEFPKEGPSILRIQQVVRGDSAAYFCASSLQGVDSPLHFGNGTRLTVT.

This clonotype was seen at least ten times. V and J are TRBV18 and TRBJ2-1; possibly TRBD2 for D (5 bases). The germline CDR1 and CDR2 sequences are KGHSH and LQKENI. CDR3 length equals 16 residues. V dropped 1 base and J dropped 0 bases, with 10 bases sitting between them. The CDR3 region is CASSPLAGNSYNEQFF. The CDR3 DNA sequence: TGTGCCAGCTCACCACTAGCCGGGAACTCCTACAATGAGCAGTTCTTC. The full variable domain, its missing parts supplied by reference TRBV18 and TRBJ2-1, is NAGVMQNPRHLVRRRGQEARLRCSPMKGHSHVYWYRQLPEEGLKFMVYLQKENIIDESGMPKERFSAEFPKEGPSILRIQQVVRGDSAAYFCASSPLAGNSYNEQFFGPGTRLTVL.

The sample holds many counts of this clonotype. The chain links TRBV7-9 to TRBJ2-7; TRBD1 agrees at 7 bases. Germline assignment: CDR1 SEHNR and CDR2 FQNEAQ (reference sequence). The length of the CDR3 is 16 residues. Trimming took 5 bases from V and 1 from J; bases not matched to a gene: 11. CDR3 protein: CASSTPPGQVSYEQYF. The CDR3 nucleotides read TGTGCCAGCAGCACGCCCCCTGGACAGGTTTCCTACGAGCAGTACTTC.

The V call is TRBV7-9, the J call TRBJ2-7, with 13 nucleotides matching TRBD2. This CDR3 has 15 residues. V lost 9 bases, J lost 4 bases, and 9 bases stayed unmatched. CDR1 and CDR2 (germline): SEHNR, FQNEAQ (reference sequence). The CDR3 sequence is CASAQTSGRGYEQYF. CDR3 nucleotide sequence: TGTGCCAGTGCCCAAACTAGCGGGAGGGGGTACGAGCAGTACTTC.

Only a few counts were recorded for this clonotype. J is TRBJ2-7 and V is TRBV7-8; 9 bases agree with TRBD1. This CDR3 is built from 16 residues. The ends lost 4 bases at V and 2 bases at J; junction bases unmatched: 9. The germline V gene has CDR1 SGHVS and CDR2 FQNEAQ. Here the CDR3 DNA reads TGTGCCAGCAGCTCAGGACCGGGACAGGGTCCCTACGAGCAGTACTTC. Amino acid sequence: CASSSGPGQGPYEQYF.

This clonotype was recorded at least ten times. The chain links TRBV6-2 or TRBV6-3 to TRBJ1-2; D is uncertain. Per the germline V gene, CDR1 is MNHEY and CDR2 is SVGEGT. V dropped 6 bases and J dropped 4 bases, with 12 bases sitting between them. This CDR3 has 13 amino acids. DNA for the CDR3: TGTGCCAGCAGCTTAGACACATTCTATGGCTACACCTTC. It yields the protein CASSLDTFYGYTF.

The rearrangement joins TRBV20-1 to TRBJ2-7, with TRBD2 identical over 11 bases. The CDR3 is made up of 16 amino acids. CDR1 and CDR2 (germline): DFQATT, SNEGSKA (reference sequence). V was clipped by 3 bases and J by 4 bases; unmatched bases: 11. CDR3 loop: CSASDGSGRAQYEQYF. In DNA form, the CDR3 reads TGCAGTGCTAGTGACGGTAGCGGGAGGGCCCAGTACGAGCAGTACTTC.

The chain couples TRBV30 to TRBJ2-7; D is ambiguous. V gave up 3 bases and J gave up 4 bases, with 10 bases separating them. The germline V gene has CDR1 GTSNPN and CDR2 SVGIG (reference sequence). The CDR3 contains 12 residues. The CDR3 DNA sequence: TGTGCCTGGAGGGGCATGGGATACGAGCAGTACTTC. Protein sequence: CAWRGMGYEQYF.

V gene TRBV12-3 or TRBV12-4 combines with J gene TRBJ2-5; D may be TRBD1 (5 bases). V gave up 2 bases and J gave up 14 bases, with 15 bases separating them. The CDR3 contains 12 residues. CDR3 nucleotide sequence: TGTGCCAGCAGTTTACTAGGCCCAGGGTTTTACTTC. It translates to CASSLLGPGFYF.

This clonotype was observed a handful of times. The chain recombines TRBV4-1 with TRBJ2-1; 9 nucleotides align to TRBD2. Germline loops: CDR1 MGHRA, CDR2 YSYEKL. The CDR3 is 16 residues long. V gave up 1 base and J gave up 5 bases; unmatched junction bases: 6. The CDR3 DNA reads as TGCGCCAGCAGCCAAGGGTCTGCTAGCGGGAACAATGAGCAGTTCTTC. Encoded protein: CASSQGSASGNNEQFF.

This clonotype has a count of ten or more. The chain joins TRBV7-2 to TRBJ2-5; TRBD2 agrees at 12 bases. This CDR3 region has 16 residues. Germline V gene sequence: CDR1 SGHTA, CDR2 FQGNSA. Trimming removed 2 bases from V and 2 bases from J; junction bases left unmatched: 3. DNA of the CDR3: TGTGCCAGCAGCTTATGGACTAGCGGGATGCAAGAGACCCAGTACTTC. It is translated as CASSLWTSGMQETQYF.

This clonotype has only a few counts. V usage is TRBV30 and J usage is TRBJ1-4; 9 bases fit TRBD1. CDR3 size: 15 residues. From germline, CDR1 is GTSNPN and CDR2 SVGIG (reference sequence). The junction had 9 bases not matched to a gene; V was cut back by 4 bases and J by 6 bases. This chain's CDR3 is CAWTKYRGRDEKLFF. The CDR3 coding sequence is TGTGCCTGGACCAAGTACAGGGGGCGCGATGAAAAACTGTTTTTT.

This clonotype was counted ten times or more. The J gene is TRBJ2-1, the V gene TRBV11-2; D is possibly TRBD2 (5 bases). V dropped 7 bases and J dropped 5 bases, with 15 bases sitting between them. CDR1 is SGHAT and CDR2 is FQNNGV in the germline V gene. This CDR3 has 14 residues. CDR3 in amino acids: CASTQGRRNNEQFF. The CDR3, as DNA: TGTGCCAGCACCCAAGGGCGGAGGAACAATGAGCAGTTCTTC.

J is TRBJ1-6 and V is TRBV5-1; D unclear. The V end lost 5 bases, the J end lost 6 bases, and 9 bases lay between the germline ends. CDR1 SGHRS and CDR2 YFSETQ come from the germline V gene. The CDR3 length is 13 residues. CDR3 DNA: TGCGCCAGCAGACCGAGGACTAATTCACCCCTCCACTTT. Amino acids: CASRPRTNSPLHF.

A few counts support this clonotype. Possible read error: a much larger clone is one base away. The chain joins TRBV28 to TRBJ2-1; 7 bases map to TRBD1. Germline CDR1 is MDHEN and CDR2 is SYDVKM. The CDR3 spans 16 residues. This chain's CDR3 is CARSYPGTAISDEQFF. CDR3 in DNA: TGTGCCCGCAGTTACCCCGGGACAGCAATTTCGGATGAGCAGTTCTTC.

The rearrangement joins TRBV15 to TRBJ2-1; D gene uncertain. Germline V gives CDR1 LNHNV, CDR2 YYDKDF (reference sequence). This CDR3 has 14 amino acids. V was trimmed by 3 bases and J by 9 bases, leaving 15 bases between them. The CDR3 spells CATSSRGRDTEQFF. The CDR3 nucleotides read TGTGCCACCAGCAGTAGAGGCAGAGATACTGAGCAGTTCTTC.